The clone carrying this T cell receptor (beta chain) was recorded at least ten times. One junction end does not reproduce the germline sequence, and a read error may be involved. The sample comes from a study of blood T cells in healthy people across ages. Through a sample-barcoded 5' primer and a J-beta primer mix, a second PCR was run for about 6 to 11 cycles. TCRdb reprocessed the 5' RACE reads via MiXCR and lists one record per CDR3 protein. The table lists more than 600,000 distinct CDR3 sequences, 20% to 30% of them singletons. Germline V gene lookup returns CDR1 SGHRS and CDR2 YFSETQ. The CDR3 spans 13 residues. The same sample was also studied in work on T cells of mothers and their children. That work contributes: Versus unrelated pairs, overlap was slightly higher in related mother-child pairs, without reaching significance. Persisting microchimeric T cell clones went undetected.

The chain employs TRBV5-1 and TRBJ2-7; D gene unclear. Source material: blood. This receptor was obtained from a boy aged 10-17 years in good health. The CDR3 DNA reads as TGTGCCAGCAGCTCAGACGGCTCCTACGAGCAGTACTTC. It encodes CASSSDGSYEQYF. Full variable domain (outside the CDR3, taken from reference TRBV5-1 and TRBJ2-7): KAGVTQTPRYLIKTRGQQVTLSCSPISGHRSVSWYQQTPGQGLQFLFEYFSETQRNKGNFPGRFSGRQFSNSRSEMNVSTLELGDSALYLCASSSDGSYEQYFGPGTRLTVT.